The 2 T cell receptor beta chains presented below share a single source sample, sequenced in a study of shared clonotypes between healthy human individuals. Generated by immunoSEQ multiplex PCR, the TCRdb table keeps only in-frame clones and is missing some. The sample includes 2 million to 2.5 million clones, roughly 95% of them seen just once. Sequenced: naive CD4+ T cells sorted from blood. Subset: CD45RA+ positively selected. Receptors were obtained from a man aged 18 to 35 in good health.

CDR3 in DNA: TGTGCCAGCAGCGTAGGAGGGCGGGGGAGCACAGATACGCAGTATTTT. It is translated as CASSVGGRGSTDTQYF. The V and J genes are TRBV9 and TRBJ2-3; 7 bases agree with TRBD2. The germline V gene encodes CDR1 SGDLS and CDR2 YYNGEE. After removal of 0 bases from V and 0 bases from J, the junction contained 4 bases not matched to a gene. This CDR3 comprises 16 residues. Full variable domain (rest looked up from reference TRBV9 and TRBJ2-3): DSGVTQTPKHLITATGQRVTLRCSPRSGDLSVYWYQQSLDQGLQFLIQYYNGEERAKGNILERFSAQQFPDLHSELNLSSLELGDSALYFCASSVGGRGSTDTQYFGPGTRLTVL.

V is TRBV2 and J is TRBJ1-2; the D is unclear. V lost 6 bases to trimming and J lost 0 bases, with 11 bases between them. The germline V gene has CDR1 SNHLY and CDR2 FYNNEI. This CDR3 is built from 14 residues. CDR3 loop: CASSSDFSNYGYTF. CDR3 nucleotides: TGTGCCAGCAGCTCAGACTTTTCTAACTATGGCTACACCTTC.